This TCR beta chain was recorded in a study of T cell clusters in autoimmune cytopenias. TRB rearrangements were amplified by touch-down multiplex PCR with mixed TRB-A/B primers. TCRdb reanalyzed the multiplex PCR reads, giving one entry per CDR3 protein sequence and no DNA. The specimen's table records 5,800 or so distinct CDR3 sequences. Regarding the study as a whole: TRB repertoire shifts in secondary cytopenia and chronic lymphocytic leukemia mostly reflected lymphoma, not autoimmunity.

Judged by frequency, this clonotype is medium-sized. As yet, its antigen is unknown. Germline values: CDR1 KGHSH, CDR2 LQKENI. This CDR3 has 16 residues. Each sample's input was roughly 250 ng genomic DNA, some 38,000 genome equivalents. J is TRBJ2-6 and V is TRBV18. Sequenced input: peripheral blood. The TCR was taken from a human donor with an autoimmune cytopenia or autoimmune hepatitis (not recorded which). CDR3 amino acids: CASSPWQSSGANVLTF.